Following are 31 T cell receptor beta chains from one sample sequenced in a study of graft-versus-host responses after intestinal transplantation. These TCRs' antigens remain unknown. The assay was immunoSEQ multiplex PCR, and TCRdb's table has in-frame clones only and misses some. The table has some 86,000 clones, around 90% seen once. Sequenced here: unstimulated CD8+ T cells sorted from spleen or lymph node cells, sampled before intestinal transplant. These receptors came from a human donor who received an intestinal transplant.

CDR3 DNA: TGTGCCAGCAGCAAGATTGGCAGGGGTCAAAGGCAAAACAATGAGCAGTTCTTC. Translating gives CASSKIGRGQRQNNEQFF. The chain carries TRBV21-1 and TRBJ2-1; the table calls TRBD1, which could not be checked here. TRBV21-1 represents a pseudogene. This CDR3 region has 18 residues.

This clone occurred once. This chain joins TRBV7-9 and TRBJ1-4; D remains unclear. V was clipped by 5 bases and J by 6 bases, with 19 bases between them. CDR3 length: 16 amino acids. CDR1 SEHNR and CDR2 FQNEAQ come from the germline V gene (reference sequence). CDR3 nucleotides: TGTGCCAGCAGCCCCCCGCATTGGCAGTCGGATGAAAAACTGTTTTTT. This encodes CASSPPHWQSDEKLFF.

This chain uses TRBV19 with TRBJ2-7; no clear D. Trimming removed 0 bases from V and 6 bases from J, with 12 bases in between. The CDR3 covers 14 residues. Germline loops: CDR1 LNHDA, CDR2 SQIVND (reference sequence). The CDR3 DNA sequence: TGTGCCAGTAGTATAGATCTAGAGCCAGGCGAGCAGTACTTC. It specifies CASSIDLEPGEQYF.

The chain has TRBV4-1 and TRBJ1-1; possible D gene TRBD1, 6 bases. Germline V gene data show CDR1 as MGHRA and CDR2 as YSYEKL. V lost 0 bases, J lost 4 bases, and 9 bases lay in between. The CDR3 has 14 amino acids. CDR3 DNA: TGCGCCAGCAGCCAAGATCCAGGGGTCACTGAAGCTTTCTTT. It yields the protein CASSQDPGVTEAFF.

This chain joins TRBV5-1 and TRBJ2-5; 8 bases agree with TRBD2. The germline V gene has CDR1 SGHRS and CDR2 YFSETQ. The CDR3 spans 15 residues. The V segment lost 3 bases and the J segment 2 bases; nucleotides outside the gene matches: 6. The CDR3 bases are TGCGCCAGCAGCTCGGGAGGGCCTCGGCAAGAGACCCAGTACTTC. As protein: CASSSGGPRQETQYF.

This clone was recorded only once. The rearrangement uses TRBV30 and TRBJ2-5; 7 nucleotides agree with TRBD2. Trimming cost V 5 bases and J 5 bases; bases outside gene matches: 5. The CDR3 consists of 12 residues. Germline V gene data show CDR1 as GTSNPN and CDR2 as SVGIG (reference sequence). CDR3 bases: TGTGCCTGGCTAGCGGAGAGGGAGACCCAGTACTTC. Protein sequence: CAWLAERETQYF. The entire variable domain, with the rest obtained from reference TRBV30 and TRBJ2-5, is as follows: SQTIHQWPATLVQPVGSPLSLECTVEGTSNPNLYWYRQAAGRGLQLLFYSVGIGQISSEVPQNLSASRPQDRQFILSSKKLLLSDSGFYLCAWLAERETQYFGPGTRLLVL.

The genes are TRBV9 and TRBJ1-4; no definite D call. CDR3 size: 16 residues. Germline lookup yields CDR1 SGDLS and CDR2 YYNGEE. V was shortened by 4 bases and J by 2 bases, with 15 bases between the two germline ends. CDR3 region: CASSPSGGRTNEKLFF. CDR3 DNA: TGTGCCAGCAGCCCAAGTGGAGGGAGGACTAATGAAAAACTGTTTTTT.

The V and J genes are TRBV6-5 and TRBJ2-7, with D possibly TRBD2 on 5 matching bases. V lost 6 bases and J 6 bases, leaving 18 bases between the germline ends. The CDR3 runs 14 residues. CDR1 is MNHEY, CDR2 SVGAGI, per germline. In DNA form, the CDR3 reads TGTGCCAGCAGAGCCCCGCGAGGGTTTGGCGAGCAGTACTTC. This translates into CASRAPRGFGEQYF.

The sample holds one count of this clone. V usage is TRBV27 and J usage is TRBJ2-3, with a weak D call TRBD1 (5 bases). The CDR3 runs 14 residues. The germline V and J ends were trimmed by 4 bases and 2 bases, with 10 bases remaining between them. Germline-derived CDR1 and CDR2 are MNHEY and SMNVEV (reference sequence). The CDR3 nucleotides read TGTGCCAGCAGTTCTCAGGGTTACACAGATACGCAGTATTTT. The encoded protein is CASSSQGYTDTQYF.

In its sample, this clone was seen once. The chain uses TRBV4-1 and TRBJ2-5; D is unclear. Trimming cost V 4 bases and J 0 bases, with 18 bases left between them. CDR1 and CDR2 (germline): MGHRA, YSYEKL. The CDR3 runs to 17 residues. Here the CDR3 DNA reads TGCGCCAGCAGCCTCCTTCCCCGATACAGTGACCAAGAGACCCAGTACTTC. It codes for CASSLLPRYSDQETQYF.

This clone was found a few times. V and J are TRBV9 and TRBJ1-1; D gene ambiguous. Trimming removed 0 bases from V and 3 bases from J, with 6 bases in between. This CDR3 has 13 amino acids. CDR1 and CDR2 from the germline V gene are SGDLS and YYNGEE. This CDR3 reads CASSVGRDTEAFF. DNA of the CDR3: TGTGCCAGCAGCGTAGGGCGGGACACTGAAGCTTTCTTT.

CDR3 in amino acids: CASSLVGRPAQPQHF. CDR3 nucleotides: TGTGCCAGCAGCTTGGTGGGGCGGCCGGCTCAGCCCCAGCATTTT. The gene calls are TRBV5-6 and TRBJ1-5; tentative D call: TRBD1 (5 bases). This CDR3 has 15 amino acids. Per the germline V gene, CDR1 is SGHDT and CDR2 is YYEEEE. The V gene lost 0 bases and the J gene lost 6 bases, with 13 bases spanning the gap.

Of note for this clone: Other DNA sequences of this sample code for an identical CDR3. The rearrangement links TRBV6-5 to TRBJ2-1, with 16 positions matching TRBD2. This CDR3 has 16 residues. Germline V gives CDR1 MNHEY, CDR2 SVGAGI. The ends lost 3 bases at V and 6 bases at J; junction bases unmatched: 2. Here the CDR3 reads CASSYGTSGRGNEQFF. The CDR3 region has the DNA TGTGCCAGCAGTTATGGGACTAGCGGGAGGGGCAATGAGCAGTTCTTC.

This chain connects TRBV28 to TRBJ2-7, with TRBD2 identical over 8 bases. V shed 1 base, J shed 3 bases, and the junction held 8 bases outside the gene matches. The germline gives CDR1 MDHEN, CDR2 SYDVKM. The CDR3 runs to 16 residues. CDR3 region: CASSLSPSGLDYEQYF. The CDR3 nucleotides read TGTGCCAGCAGTTTATCCCCTAGCGGGCTGGACTACGAGCAGTACTTC.

The rearrangement uses TRBV5-6 and TRBJ1-2; 7 nucleotides agree with TRBD1. This CDR3 spans 14 amino acids. J lost 3 bases, V lost 4 bases, and 6 bases had no gene match. Germline CDR1 and CDR2: SGHDT and YYEEEE. The CDR3 bases are TGTGCCAGCAGCCCAGGGGGAAACGACTATGGCTACACCTTC. It is translated as CASSPGGNDYGYTF.

This chain joins TRBV7-9 and TRBJ2-5, with 7 bases matching TRBD2. CDR3 length: 18 amino acids. V was pared by 6 bases and J by 2 bases, with 18 bases of the junction left unmatched. Germline-derived CDR1 and CDR2 are SEHNR and FQNEAQ (reference sequence). DNA of the CDR3: TGTGCCAGCAGTCGGGTCCCGCGGGGGTCCCCACAACAAGAGACCCAGTACTTC. Translating gives CASSRVPRGSPQQETQYF.

Comment on this clone: Other DNA sequences in this specimen translate into the identical CDR3. The J gene is TRBJ1-5, the V gene TRBV5-1, with a tentative D call TRBD1 (5 bases). Trimming took 2 bases from V and 0 from J, leaving 9 bases between them. The CDR3 runs to 15 residues. Germline V gene data show CDR1 as SGHRS and CDR2 as YFSETQ. This CDR3 reads CASSLGTDSNQPQHF. CDR3 DNA sequence: TGCGCCAGCAGCTTAGGGACTGATAGCAATCAGCCCCAGCATTTT.

The chain couples TRBV4-1 to TRBJ1-1; 7 bases line up with TRBD1. Germline lookup yields CDR1 MGHRA and CDR2 YSYEKL. The CDR3 has 18 residues. V dropped 0 bases and J dropped 0; count of bases not matched to a gene: 10. The CDR3 DNA reads TGCGCCAGCAGCCAAGACCCAGGGACAGCCTCAATGAACACTGAAGCTTTCTTT. Its translation is CASSQDPGTASMNTEAFF.

V gene TRBV27 combines with J gene TRBJ1-5; D gene ambiguous. Germline CDR1 reads MNHEY; CDR2 reads SMNVEV (reference sequence). The CDR3 runs 13 residues. The V end was cut by 2 bases, the J end by 5 bases, with 7 bases between. CDR3 bases: TGTGCCAGCAGTTTAGGCAGTTATCAGCCCCAGCATTTT. Translating gives CASSLGSYQPQHF.

The chain combines TRBV10-2 with TRBJ2-7; D gene unclear. The CDR3 sequence is 14 residues long. Germline CDR1 and CDR2: WSHSY and SAAADI. Trimming took off 6 bases at V and 2 bases at J, with 14 bases between the two ends. CDR3 nucleotides: TGCGCCAGCAGGGAGCAAGGGCGTCCCTACGAGCAGTACTTC. Translation: CASREQGRPYEQYF.

The rearrangement uses TRBV30 and TRBJ2-6; the D gene could be TRBD1 or TRBD2 (5 bases each). Germline V gene data show CDR1 as GTSNPN and CDR2 as SVGIG (reference sequence). V was pared by 2 bases and J by 0 bases, with 17 bases between. This CDR3 region has 18 residues. The CDR3 sequence is CAWSLGSGRYSGANVLTF. CDR3 nucleotide sequence: TGTGCCTGGAGTCTTGGTTCGGGACGGTACTCTGGGGCCAACGTCCTGACTTTC.

The chain carries TRBV4-1 and TRBJ2-7; tentative D call: TRBD2 (6 bases). CDR1 is MGHRA and CDR2 is YSYEKL in the germline V gene. The length of the CDR3 is 15 residues. Trimming took off 0 bases at V and 2 bases at J, with 11 bases between the two ends. The CDR3 nucleotides are TGCGCCAGCAGCCAAGACGGCGGGGTCCCCTACGAGCAGTACTTC. As protein: CASSQDGGVPYEQYF.

This clone is a singleton in its sample. J is TRBJ1-2 and V is TRBV28, with D possibly TRBD1 on 5 matching bases. Deletions cut 6 bases from V and 5 bases from J, with 16 bases between. Germline lookup yields CDR1 MDHEN and CDR2 SYDVKM. CDR3 length: 14 residues. The CDR3 DNA follows: TGTGCCAGCAGCAAAATTCTGACAGATTATGGCTACACCTTC. This gives the protein CASSKILTDYGYTF.

The V and J genes are TRBV5-1 and TRBJ1-3; D is ambiguous. Germline V lookup: CDR1 SGHRS, CDR2 YFSETQ. The CDR3 is 17 amino acids. Deletions cut 2 bases from V and 0 bases from J, with 15 bases between. The CDR3 DNA reads TGCGCCAGCAGCTTAGACGGAGTAGAGAGCTCTGGAAACACCATATATTTT. It yields the protein CASSLDGVESSGNTIYF.

The rearrangement links TRBV29-1 to TRBJ2-7; D call uncertain. Trimming took 0 bases from V and 0 from J, leaving 12 bases between them. The CDR3 spans 15 residues. CDR1 SQVTM and CDR2 ANQGSEA come from the germline V gene. CDR3 bases: TGCAGCGTTGAAGATAGGGATGCCAGCTCCTACGAGCAGTACTTC. It is translated as CSVEDRDASSYEQYF.

The gene calls are TRBV11-2 and TRBJ1-4, with 7 bases that match TRBD1. Germline V gene sequence: CDR1 SGHAT, CDR2 FQNNGV. The CDR3 consists of 15 residues. V lost 5 bases, J lost 8 bases, and 11 bases stayed unmatched. In DNA form, the CDR3 reads TGTGCCAGCAGCACACACCAGGGGGAAGGGGAAAAACTGTTTTTT. Translated: CASSTHQGEGEKLFF.

V usage is TRBV7-3 and J usage is TRBJ2-3; 9 positions match TRBD2. The CDR3 consists of 18 residues. Germline V lookup: CDR1 SGHTA, CDR2 FQGTGA. With 5 bases clipped from V and 1 base from J, the junction kept 13 bases outside the gene matches. The CDR3 nucleotides are TGTGCCAGCAGCCTAGTCCCCTCTCCTAGCGGGGGCACAGATACGCAGTATTTT. Translated, it gives CASSLVPSPSGGTDTQYF.

The table lists this clone with a count of one. The chain uses TRBV6-1 and TRBJ2-1; D is unresolved. V dropped 2 bases and J dropped 5 bases, with 7 bases sitting between them. From germline, CDR1 is MNHNS and CDR2 SASEGT. The CDR3 is made up of 13 amino acids. CDR3: CASSEQAHNEQFF. The CDR3 DNA reads as TGTGCCAGCAGTGAACAGGCCCACAATGAGCAGTTCTTC.

The genes are TRBV4-1 and TRBJ2-3, with D possibly being TRBD2 (6 bases). The CDR3 spans 14 residues. Germline CDR1 is MGHRA and CDR2 is YSYEKL. V dropped 6 bases and J dropped 0 bases, with 10 bases sitting between them. The CDR3 spells CASSSSGSTDTQYF. The CDR3 bases are TGCGCCAGCAGTTCCAGCGGGAGCACAGATACGCAGTATTTT.

The chain is built from TRBV6-5 and TRBJ2-5; D assignment may be TRBD1 or TRBD2 (5 bases each). Germline V gene lookup returns CDR1 MNHEY and CDR2 SVGAGI. V dropped 2 bases and J dropped 0 bases, with 13 bases sitting between them. This CDR3 has 16 residues. CDR3 bases: TGTGCCAGCAGTTACCCTTGGGGGACCCACCAAGAGACCCAGTACTTC. Amino acid sequence: CASSYPWGTHQETQYF.

J is TRBJ1-1 and V is TRBV6-5; D gene ambiguous. Looked up from germline, CDR1 is MNHEY and CDR2 is SVGAGI. The CDR3 runs 13 residues. The V end lost 2 bases, the J end lost 3 bases, and 7 bases lay between the germline ends. This chain's CDR3 is CASSYDGDTEAFF. CDR3 bases: TGTGCCAGCAGTTACGACGGAGACACTGAAGCTTTCTTT.